Following are 27 T cell receptor beta chains from one sample sequenced in a study of T cell repertoires in cytomegalovirus infection. Via MiXCR, TCRdb re-called the reads, giving one row per CDR3 protein. In the table there are about 260,000 distinct CDR3 sequences, 9.1% of which are singletons. Sequences were obtained from PBMCs. The receptors derive from a human donor in good health (CMV status not recorded). Some clones in this sample may be carry-over from other donors' samples.

Note on this clonotype: This sequence may be a read error, since a much larger clone differs from it by one base. The rearrangement links TRBV6-8 to TRBJ1-1, with 7 bases fitting TRBD1. J gave up 9 bases and V 2 bases, and 9 bases lay outside the gene matches. CDR3 size: 14 residues. In germline, CDR1 is MNHGY, CDR2 SAAAGT. The CDR3 DNA is TGTGCCAGCAGTTACGAGGTGGAACAGGGGAAAGCTTTCTTT. Protein sequence: CASSYEVEQGKAFF.

This clonotype was observed many times. This chain uses TRBV12-5 with TRBJ1-1; no firm D call. Germline CDR1 reads LGHNT; CDR2 reads FRNRAP. V lost 1 base to trimming and J lost 1 base, with 7 bases between them. The CDR3 has 14 residues. The CDR3 nucleotides read TGTGCTAGTGGTTTGGGCACTCAGAACACTGAAGCTTTCTTT. This translates into CASGLGTQNTEAFF.

Ten or more counts support this clonotype. This rearrangement joins TRBV7-2 to TRBJ1-6, with unresolved D. This CDR3 spans 16 amino acids. Per germline, CDR1 SGHTA and CDR2 FQGNSA. Trimming removed 5 bases at V and 2 bases at J, with 13 bases between. The CDR3 here is CASSPRGSTYNSPLHF. The CDR3 coding sequence is TGTGCCAGCAGCCCCCGTGGCAGCACCTATAATTCACCCCTCCACTTT.

Many counts were recorded for this clonotype. V and J are TRBV12-3 or TRBV12-4 and TRBJ2-3, with 11 bases that match TRBD2. The CDR3 contains 18 residues. V shed 7 bases, J shed 0 bases, and the junction held 12 bases outside the gene matches. The CDR3 spells CASTDEGLAERSTDTQYF. For the CDR3, the DNA is TGTGCCAGCACCGATGAGGGACTAGCGGAAAGAAGCACAGATACGCAGTATTTT.

This sequence joins TRBV7-2 and TRBJ1-2; D is possibly TRBD1 (5 bases). Deletions cut 1 base from V and 8 bases from J, with 14 bases between. Germline V gives CDR1 SGHTA, CDR2 FQGNSA. The CDR3 extends over 14 amino acids. The CDR3 bases are TGTGCCAGCAGCTTAGGGGTGGGGGGGGTAGGCTACACCTTC. It is translated as CASSLGVGGVGYTF.

This clonotype was seen many times. The V gene is TRBV7-9, the J gene TRBJ1-1; 7 bases fit TRBD1. With V trimmed by 4 bases and J by 4 bases, 12 bases remained unmatched. CDR3 length: 16 residues. From germline, CDR1 is SEHNR and CDR2 FQNEAQ (reference sequence). CDR3 sequence: CASSSRGWDRGTEAFF. The CDR3 DNA reads TGTGCCAGCAGCTCTCGTGGATGGGACAGAGGCACTGAAGCTTTCTTT.

This clonotype appeared many times. V is TRBV15 and J is TRBJ1-2; maybe TRBD1 (6 bases). Germline loops: CDR1 LNHNV, CDR2 YYDKDF (reference sequence). This CDR3 region has 14 residues. V was trimmed by 0 bases and J by 3 bases, leaving 8 bases between them. CDR3 residues: CATSRDPGDYGYTF. CDR3 bases: TGTGCCACCAGCAGAGATCCAGGGGACTATGGCTACACCTTC.

J is TRBJ2-3 and V is TRBV20-1, with a weak D call TRBD2 (7 bases). The V end lost 6 bases, the J end lost 2 bases, and 18 bases lay between the germline ends. Germline assignment: CDR1 DFQATT and CDR2 SNEGSKA (reference sequence). This CDR3 is 15 amino acids long. The CDR3 spells CSAPDGGRLTDTQYF. The CDR3 bases are TGCAGTGCCCCGGACGGGGGGCGGCTCACAGATACGCAGTATTTT.

This clonotype has at least ten counts. This chain uses TRBV30 with TRBJ1-2; D is ambiguous. Germline V CDR1 and CDR2: GTSNPN, SVGIG (reference sequence). CDR3 length: 12 amino acids. Trimming pared 0 bases from V and 5 bases from J, leaving 7 bases between. The CDR3 nucleotides are TGTGCCTGGAGTGTTCCCGGTTATGGCTACACCTTC. The encoded protein is CAWSVPGYGYTF.

Many counts were recorded for this clonotype. The chain links TRBV7-2 to TRBJ1-5; the match to TRBD1 covers 7 bases. V trimming: 3 bases; J trimming: 7 bases; junction bases outside the gene matches: 6. The CDR3 extends over 14 amino acids. In germline, CDR1 is SGHTA, CDR2 FQGNSA. The CDR3 loop reads CASSFQQGMQPQHF. CDR3 DNA sequence: TGTGCCAGCAGCTTCCAACAGGGGATGCAGCCCCAGCATTTT.

V and J are TRBV29-1 and TRBJ1-2, with D unresolved. CDR1 and CDR2 (germline): SQVTM, ANQGSEA. The CDR3 has 14 residues. V lost 5 bases and J lost 1, with 14 bases in between. The CDR3 bases are TGCAGCGTTCCCACCCAGGACGATAACTATGGCTACACCTTC. Amino acid sequence: CSVPTQDDNYGYTF.

This rearrangement joins TRBV20-1 to TRBJ2-2, with D possibly called TRBD1 or TRBD2 (5 bases each). Germline CDR1 reads DFQATT; CDR2 reads SNEGSKA (reference sequence). V lost 1 base and J 5 bases, leaving 11 bases between the germline ends. CDR3 length: 14 residues. CDR3 in DNA: TGCAGTGCTAGAGTCTCAGGGAGAACCGGGGAGCTGTTTTTT. Translation: CSARVSGRTGELFF.

This clonotype was counted between two and nine times. The chain has TRBV4-1 and TRBJ1-1, with D unresolved. The CDR3 is 15 amino acids. CDR1 is MGHRA, CDR2 YSYEKL, per germline. Trimming cost V 0 bases and J 4 bases, with 12 bases left between them. CDR3 protein: CASSQEAGRSTEAFF. The CDR3 DNA reads TGCGCCAGCAGCCAAGAGGCAGGTAGAAGCACTGAAGCTTTCTTT.

The V call is TRBV2, the J call TRBJ1-5, with TRBD1 matching over 10 bases. From germline, CDR1 is SNHLY and CDR2 FYNNEI. V shed 8 bases, J shed 4 bases, and the junction held 2 bases outside the gene matches. The CDR3 consists of 13 residues. CDR3 residues: CASQDRGNQPQHF. CDR3 DNA: TGTGCCAGCCAGGACAGGGGGAATCAGCCCCAGCATTTT.

This clonotype has a count of ten or more. The chain joins TRBV7-2 to TRBJ2-7; TRBD2 is a possible D gene (5 bases). Germline V lookup: CDR1 SGHTA, CDR2 FQGNSA. V lost 3 bases and J lost 9, with 18 bases in between. This CDR3 has 14 amino acids. The CDR3 here is CASSLTTTILRQYF. In nucleotides, the CDR3 is TGTGCCAGCAGCTTGACGACTACAATTCTACGGCAGTACTTC.

This clonotype was detected a few times. V usage is TRBV19 and J usage is TRBJ1-3; no reliable D call. V was clipped by 5 bases and J by 0 bases, with 8 bases between them. The germline V gene has CDR1 LNHDA and CDR2 SQIVND (reference sequence). CDR3 size: 14 residues. The CDR3 coding sequence is TGTGCCAGTAGTGTCGAGACCTCTGGAAACACCATATATTTT. Protein sequence: CASSVETSGNTIYF.

This CDR3 is CSADGLTGREETQYF. The DNA of the CDR3 is TGCAGTGCTGATGGCTTGACAGGGAGGGAGGAGACCCAGTACTTC. The chain combines TRBV20-1 with TRBJ2-5; D tentatively reads TRBD1 or TRBD2 (7 bases each). Germline-derived CDR1 and CDR2 are DFQATT and SNEGSKA (reference sequence). The V end was cut by 5 bases, the J end by 5 bases, with 21 bases between. This CDR3 spans 15 amino acids.

This clonotype occurred many times. The rearrangement links TRBV7-8 to TRBJ2-7, with D possibly being TRBD1 (5 bases). The CDR3 totals 13 residues. The germline V gene has CDR1 SGHVS and CDR2 FQNEAQ. The V gene lost 5 bases and the J gene lost 7 bases, with 15 bases spanning the gap. The CDR3 nucleotides are TGTGCCAGCAGCACACGACAGAGAGTAGAGCAGTACTTC. Translation: CASSTRQRVEQYF.

This clonotype was seen repeatedly, ten times or more. The gene calls are TRBV18 and TRBJ1-6; D unclear. Germline V gene lookup returns CDR1 KGHSH and CDR2 LQKENI. Between the trimmed V and J ends, which lost 2 bases and 7 bases, there was a span of 12 bases. This CDR3 contains 15 residues. In DNA form, the CDR3 reads TGTGCCAGCTCACCAGAAAGAAACTCGAATTCACCCCTCCACTTT. This sequence encodes CASSPERNSNSPLHF.

This clonotype was picked up many times. CDR3 bases: TGTGCCAGCAGTCGTACCGGGACTAGCGGTGCCAATGAGCAGTTCTTC. Its protein product is CASSRTGTSGANEQFF. The chain couples TRBV28 to TRBJ2-1, with 11 bases fitting TRBD2. The CDR3 contains 16 residues. The ends lost 5 bases at V and 6 bases at J; junction bases unmatched: 9. CDR1 and CDR2 from the germline V gene are MDHEN and SYDVKM.

This clonotype was seen ten or more times. This chain joins TRBV7-9 and TRBJ1-1; no clear D. Germline values: CDR1 SEHNR, CDR2 FQNEAQ (reference sequence). The CDR3 runs to 11 residues. Trimming removed 2 bases at V and 6 bases at J, with 4 bases between. Here the CDR3 reads CASSLPAEAFF. DNA for the CDR3: TGTGCCAGCAGCTTACCGGCTGAAGCTTTCTTT.

The count of this clonotype is one. The chain employs TRBV7-2 and TRBJ2-1, with unresolved D. V gave up 4 bases and J gave up 1 base, with 20 bases separating them. This CDR3 contains 18 residues. The germline V gene has CDR1 SGHTA and CDR2 FQGNSA. CDR3 sequence: CASSSRGPQRSSYNEQFF. As DNA, the CDR3 is TGTGCCAGCAGCTCGAGAGGACCCCAACGATCATCCTACAATGAGCAGTTCTTC.

This chain joins TRBV7-2 and TRBJ2-7; TRBD2 matches 9 bases. This CDR3 comprises 14 residues. After removal of 3 bases from V and 9 bases from J, the junction contained 9 bases not matched to a gene. Germline V gene sequence: CDR1 SGHTA, CDR2 FQGNSA. CDR3 DNA sequence: TGTGCCAGCAGCTTGTCTAGCGGGACTTCGGGGCAGTACGTC. It specifies CASSLSSGTSGQYV.

This clonotype was counted only a few times. The rearrangement joins TRBV6-1 to TRBJ1-2; a weak D match, TRBD1 (5 bases). There are 13 residues in the CDR3. Germline V gene data show CDR1 as MNHNS and CDR2 as SASEGT. Trimming removed 5 bases at V and 4 bases at J, with 11 bases between. CDR3 bases: TGTGCCAGCAGTCCCCGGACACCCTATGGCTACACCTTC. Translated, it gives CASSPRTPYGYTF.

The chain recombines TRBV7-8 with TRBJ1-1, with D uncertain. The CDR3 consists of 17 residues. V lost 6 bases, J lost 1 base, and 21 bases lay in between. Germline V gives CDR1 SGHVS, CDR2 FQNEAQ. The CDR3 nucleotides are TGTGCCAGCAGGCCCCATGGGAGTAGCCTGTCGAACACTGAAGCTTTCTTT. This translates into CASRPHGSSLSNTEAFF.

This clonotype has ten or more counts. This chain uses TRBV18 with TRBJ2-1; TRBD1 might be the D (6 bases). The CDR3 consists of 14 residues. V was pared by 3 bases and J by 8 bases, with 14 bases between. Germline V gene data show CDR1 as KGHSH and CDR2 as LQKENI. Here the CDR3 DNA reads TGTGCCAGCTCACCGCGGACAGCAGGGGATGAGCAGTTCTTC. Amino acids: CASSPRTAGDEQFF.

This clonotype was recorded many times. The chain recombines TRBV7-2 with TRBJ2-7, with no clear D. Deletions cut 2 bases from V and 0 bases from J, with 8 bases between. The germline gives CDR1 SGHTA, CDR2 FQGNSA. The CDR3 is made up of 14 amino acids. The CDR3, as DNA: TGTGCCAGCAGCTTATCCCCGAGCTCCTACGAGCAGTACTTC. Protein: CASSLSPSSYEQYF.